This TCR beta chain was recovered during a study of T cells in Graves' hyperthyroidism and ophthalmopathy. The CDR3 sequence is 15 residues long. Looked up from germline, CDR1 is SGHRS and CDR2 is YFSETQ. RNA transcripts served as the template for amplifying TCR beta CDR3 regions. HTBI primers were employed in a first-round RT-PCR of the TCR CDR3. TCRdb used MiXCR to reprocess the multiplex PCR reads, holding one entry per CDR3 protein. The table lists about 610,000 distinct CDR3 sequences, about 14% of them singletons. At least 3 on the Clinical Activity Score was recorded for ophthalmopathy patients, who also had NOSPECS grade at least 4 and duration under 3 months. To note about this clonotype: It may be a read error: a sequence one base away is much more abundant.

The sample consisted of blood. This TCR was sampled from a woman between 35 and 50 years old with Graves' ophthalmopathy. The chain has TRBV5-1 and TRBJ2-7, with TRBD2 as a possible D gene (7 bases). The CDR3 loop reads CASSPSPAGAHEQCF. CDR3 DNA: TGCGCCAGCAGCCCATCCCCTGCGGGGGCCCACGAGCAGTGCTTC.